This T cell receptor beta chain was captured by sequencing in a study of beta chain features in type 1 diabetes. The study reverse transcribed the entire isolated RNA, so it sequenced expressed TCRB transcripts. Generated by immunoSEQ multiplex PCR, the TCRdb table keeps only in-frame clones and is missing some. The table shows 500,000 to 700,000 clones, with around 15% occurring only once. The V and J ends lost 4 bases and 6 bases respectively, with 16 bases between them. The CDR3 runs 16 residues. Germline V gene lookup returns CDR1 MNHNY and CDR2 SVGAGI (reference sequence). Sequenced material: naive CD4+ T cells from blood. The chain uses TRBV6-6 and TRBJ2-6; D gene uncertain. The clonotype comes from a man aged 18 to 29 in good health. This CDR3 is CASSFYYSVAANVLTF. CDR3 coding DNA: TGTGCCAGCAGTTTCTACTACAGTGTGGCGGCCAACGTCCTGACTTTC.